These 32 T cell receptor beta chains were all obtained from the same sample, sequenced in a study of blood T cells in healthy people across ages. Next came a second PCR, run for about 6 to 12 cycles, which used a sample-barcoded 5' primer along with a J-beta primer mix. Each CDR3 protein gets one entry after TCRdb re-called the 5' RACE reads with MiXCR. The data contain about 800,000 distinct CDR3 sequences, nearly 60% of them singletons. The sequenced sample consisted of blood. These receptors came from a man younger than 45 in good health.

This clonotype was counted a few times. V is TRBV29-1 and J is TRBJ2-7; TRBD2 matches 12 bases. The germline V gene has CDR1 SQVTM and CDR2 ANQGSEA. J was trimmed by 6 bases and V by 7 bases; bases with no gene match: 4. CDR3 size: 12 residues. CDR3 bases: TGCAGCGCAACTAGCGGGGGGTTCGAGCAGTACTTC. It translates to CSATSGGFEQYF.

This clonotype was seen only a few times. This chain joins TRBV28 and TRBJ2-5; 7 nucleotides line up with TRBD1. TRBJ2-7 explains the end of the DNA better; the J call may be wrong. Per the germline V gene, CDR1 is MDHEN and CDR2 is SYDVKM. CDR3 length: 14 amino acids. The CDR3 sequence: CASSARGQAYEQYF. CDR3 nucleotides: TGTGCCAGCAGTGCTCGTGGACAGGCCTACGAGCAGTACTTC.

The CDR3 DNA is TGTGCCAGCAGTTCGACTTTCCTAGCGGGGGTCACAGATACGCAGTATTTT. This codes for CASSSTFLAGVTDTQYF. The V and J genes are TRBV12-3 or TRBV12-4 and TRBJ2-3, with 10 nucleotides matching TRBD2. Trimming took 4 bases from V and 2 from J; bases not matched to a gene: 9. This CDR3 contains 17 residues.

This clonotype was seen a few times. This sequence joins TRBV10-3 and TRBJ1-6; the D is unclear. V gave up 5 bases and J gave up 7 bases, with 9 bases separating them. Germline CDR1 is ENHRY and CDR2 is SYGVKD. The CDR3 totals 13 residues. CDR3 DNA sequence: TGTGCCATCAGTCCGGTACCGAATTCACCCCTCCACTTT. Protein product: CAISPVPNSPLHF.

This clonotype was counted a few times. This sequence joins TRBV18 and TRBJ1-4; D unclear. V was pared by 3 bases and J by 6 bases, with 2 bases between. In germline, CDR1 is KGHSH, CDR2 LQKENI. The CDR3 has 11 amino acids. CDR3 bases: TGTGCCAGCTCACCGGATGAAAAACTGTTTTTT. This codes for CASSPDEKLFF.

There are a few counts of this clonotype. In nucleotides, the CDR3 is TGCAGCGTGACGGGGACAGGGGGAAGTACGCAGTATTTT. As protein: CSVTGTGGSTQYF. The V and J genes are TRBV29-1 and TRBJ2-3; TRBD1 matches 11 bases. Trimming cost V 6 bases and J 8 bases; bases outside gene matches: 7. CDR1 and CDR2 from the germline V gene are SQVTM and ANQGSEA. This CDR3 spans 13 amino acids.

The chain recombines TRBV15 with TRBJ1-6, with TRBD1 matching 8 bases. CDR3 length: 14 residues. V lost 5 bases to trimming and J lost 7 bases; unmatched junction nucleotides: 4. The germline CDR1 and CDR2 sequences are LNHNV and YYDKDF (reference sequence). The CDR3: CATSQRTGNSPLHF. The CDR3 DNA reads as TGTGCCACCAGCCAACGGACAGGGAATTCACCCCTCCACTTT.

The CDR3 DNA reads as TGTGCCAGCAGTGCCCGAGACAGGGGTAATTCACCCCTCCACTTT. Amino acid sequence: CASSARDRGNSPLHF. V is TRBV6-1 and J is TRBJ1-6, with 8 bases aligning to TRBD1. The length of the CDR3 is 15 residues. Germline lookup yields CDR1 MNHNS and CDR2 SASEGT. V dropped 4 bases and J dropped 6; count of bases not matched to a gene: 5.

The chain is built from TRBV29-1 and TRBJ2-5; TRBD1 or TRBD2 may be the D gene (5 bases each). CDR1 and CDR2 (germline): SQVTM, ANQGSEA. The CDR3 is 13 residues long. Trimming stripped 4 bases from V and 4 bases from J, with 13 bases between. CDR3 residues: CSVVVGTGETQYF. The CDR3 DNA reads TGCAGCGTTGTGGTAGGGACGGGAGAGACCCAGTACTTC.

The table lists this clonotype with a count of one. The J gene is TRBJ2-2, the V gene TRBV7-9, with D possibly matching TRBD1 (6 bases). The CDR3 runs to 16 residues. Germline CDR1 and CDR2: SEHNR and FQNEAQ (reference sequence). The germline V and J ends were trimmed by 0 bases and 3 bases, with 11 bases remaining between them. CDR3 region: CASSLALDSYTGELFF. CDR3 nucleotides: TGTGCCAGCAGCTTAGCGTTGGACAGTTACACCGGGGAGCTGTTTTTT.

The chain employs TRBV20-1 and TRBJ1-4; 9 bases match TRBD1. Germline loops: CDR1 DFQATT, CDR2 SNEGSKA (reference sequence). Losses at the gene ends were 0 bases for V and 12 bases for J; bases not matched to a gene: 11. The CDR3 spans 15 residues. DNA for the CDR3: TGCAGTGCTAGAGACACCGGGACAGGGTTAGGTGAACTGTTTTTT. Protein sequence: CSARDTGTGLGELFF.

This clonotype has a handful of counts. The chain is built from TRBV28 and TRBJ2-1; D tentatively reads TRBD1 or TRBD2 (5 bases each). This CDR3 region has 16 residues. V shed 2 bases and J shed 0 bases, with 11 bases lying between them. Germline CDR1 is MDHEN and CDR2 is SYDVKM. The DNA of the CDR3 is TGTGCCAGCAGTTTAGGGGCAGGGAGCTCCTACAATGAGCAGTTCTTC. Its protein product is CASSLGAGSSYNEQFF.

The J gene is TRBJ1-2, the V gene TRBV6-5; 7 bases agree with TRBD1. Germline V gene sequence: CDR1 MNHEY, CDR2 SVGAGI. This CDR3 region has 15 residues. The trim removed 2 bases at V and 1 base at J, leaving 4 bases unmatched. The CDR3 is CASSYGTAFNYGYTF. The CDR3 DNA reads TGTGCCAGCAGTTACGGGACAGCATTTAACTATGGCTACACCTTC.

The chain couples TRBV20-1 to TRBJ2-3, with D possibly being TRBD2 (5 bases). The CDR3 loop spans 13 amino acids. Trimming removed 4 bases from V and 9 bases from J, with 17 bases in between. Per germline, CDR1 DFQATT and CDR2 SNEGSKA (reference sequence). CDR3 residues: CSATVPSSQTQYF. CDR3 nucleotides: TGCAGTGCTACGGTCCCTAGCAGCCAAACGCAGTATTTT.

The V call is TRBV28, the J call TRBJ2-7; tentative D call: TRBD1 (6 bases). The CDR3 has 15 amino acids. Germline CDR1 reads MDHEN; CDR2 reads SYDVKM. Trimming left V 2 bases short and J 4 bases short, with 15 bases between. CDR3 residues: CASSLIQGEGYEQYF. The CDR3 DNA is TGTGCCAGCAGTTTAATACAGGGTGAAGGGTACGAGCAGTACTTC. Based on the CDR3 plus reference TRBV28 and TRBJ2-7, the full variable domain is DVKVTQSSRYLVKRTGEKVFLECVQDMDHENMFWYRQDPGLGLRLIYFSYDVKMKEKGDIPEGYSVSREKKERFSLILESASTNQTSMYLCASSLIQGEGYEQYFGPGTRLTVT.

This clonotype was seen only a few times. The chain links TRBV6-2 or TRBV6-3 to TRBJ2-7, with TRBD1 matching over 7 bases. The junction had 5 bases not matched to a gene; V was cut back by 10 bases and J by 2 bases. Germline assignment: CDR1 MNHEY and CDR2 SVGEGT. This CDR3 contains 12 residues. In DNA, the CDR3 is TGTGCCACCACGGGACAGACCTACGAGCAGTACTTC. This translates into CATTGQTYEQYF.

The genes are TRBV29-1 and TRBJ1-4; 8 nucleotides align to TRBD1. Per germline, CDR1 SQVTM and CDR2 ANQGSEA. The CDR3 contains 15 residues. V gave up 1 base and J gave up 6 bases; unmatched junction bases: 7. The CDR3 spells CSVEASGTGYEKLFF. DNA for the CDR3: TGCAGCGTTGAAGCGTCCGGGACAGGCTATGAAAAACTGTTTTTT.

The sample holds a few counts of this clonotype. The chain combines TRBV6-5 with TRBJ2-7, with 10 positions matching TRBD1. V lost 6 bases and J lost 5; bases outside the gene matches: 10. This CDR3 is built from 15 residues. Per germline, CDR1 MNHEY and CDR2 SVGAGI. The CDR3 loop is CASSPVGTGAHEQYF. In nucleotides, the CDR3 is TGTGCCAGCAGCCCTGTCGGGACAGGGGCACACGAGCAGTACTTC.

The V and J genes are TRBV2 and TRBJ2-7; maybe TRBD2 (6 bases). CDR1 is SNHLY and CDR2 is FYNNEI in the germline V gene. Trimming stripped 4 bases from V and 3 bases from J, with 16 bases between. The CDR3 totals 15 residues. The CDR3 spells CASSVGEVGNYEQYF. CDR3 in DNA: TGTGCCAGCAGTGTTGGGGAGGTTGGTAACTACGAGCAGTACTTC.

The chain recombines TRBV18 with TRBJ2-7, with D uncertain. This CDR3 has 12 amino acids. CDR1 and CDR2 from the germline V gene are KGHSH and LQKENI. Trimming took off 7 bases at V and 5 bases at J, with 12 bases between the two ends. The CDR3 DNA reads TGTGCCAGCTGGAGCAGCACAAACGAGCAGTACTTC. Protein sequence: CASWSSTNEQYF.

This sequence joins TRBV20-1 and TRBJ2-5, with D possibly being TRBD2 (6 bases). The J call is uncertain, as TRBJ2-7 better fits the DNA end. Germline CDR1 reads DFQATT; CDR2 reads SNEGSKA (reference sequence). The CDR3 covers 10 residues. The CDR3 nucleotides read TGCAGTGCTCCGGGAGACGAGCAGTACTTC. Amino acids: CSAPGDEQYF.

The rearrangement links TRBV20-1 to TRBJ2-1; TRBD2 matches 7 bases. V lost 5 bases, J lost 7 bases, and 14 bases stayed unmatched. The CDR3 has 15 amino acids. Germline V CDR1 and CDR2: DFQATT, SNEGSKA (reference sequence). CDR3: CSAPPASGALNEQFF. CDR3 in DNA: TGCAGTGCTCCCCCAGCGAGCGGGGCCCTTAATGAGCAGTTCTTC.

The chain links TRBV11-2 to TRBJ2-5; no clear D. Trimming shortened V by 3 bases and J by 11 bases, and 19 bases separated the two germline ends. The germline CDR1 and CDR2 sequences are SGHAT and FQNNGV. The CDR3 is made up of 14 amino acids. DNA of the CDR3: TGTGCCAGCAGCTTCGGATCAGGAAGATTTGAGCAGTACTTC. This sequence encodes CASSFGSGRFEQYF.

The chain combines TRBV6-5 with TRBJ1-6; D gene ambiguous. This CDR3 has 18 amino acids. Germline V gives CDR1 MNHEY, CDR2 SVGAGI. The ends were cut back, 5 bases at V and 0 bases at J, with 17 bases in the middle. Written as DNA, the CDR3 is TGTGCCAGCAGTATACTTGCCCCGCGGGGCTCCTATAATTCACCCCTCCACTTT. This gives the protein CASSILAPRGSYNSPLHF.

The CDR3 DNA sequence: TGCAGTGCTAGAGATGGGGGGTCGAACACTGAAGCTTTCTTT. Amino acids: CSARDGGSNTEAFF. The gene calls are TRBV20-1 and TRBJ1-1; possible D gene TRBD1, 5 bases. V was shortened by 0 bases and J by 1 base, with 9 bases between the two germline ends. The germline CDR1 and CDR2 sequences are DFQATT and SNEGSKA (reference sequence). The CDR3 has 14 amino acids.

The chain carries TRBV10-3 and TRBJ2-1, with 7 bases lining up with TRBD2. The V gene's germline CDR1 is ENHRY and CDR2 SYGVKD. V lost 6 bases to trimming and J lost 15 bases; unmatched junction nucleotides: 17. CDR3 length equals 14 residues. The chain's CDR3 is CAISKDGTTEPPFF. DNA for the CDR3: TGTGCCATCAGCAAGGACGGGACTACCGAACCTCCGTTCTTC.

This chain uses TRBV13 with TRBJ1-1; weak D call: TRBD1 (5 bases). Per germline, CDR1 PRHDT and CDR2 FYEKMQ (reference sequence). The V end lost 0 bases, the J end lost 4 bases, and 9 bases lay between the germline ends. The CDR3 consists of 14 residues. CDR3 amino acids: CASSLGRGPTEAFF. The CDR3 DNA follows: TGTGCCAGCAGCTTAGGGAGGGGTCCCACTGAAGCTTTCTTT.

CDR3 amino acids: CASSPREGRGTQYF. The CDR3 bases are TGTGCCAGCTCACCCCGGGAGGGGCGGGGTACGCAGTACTTC. The V gene is TRBV18, the J gene TRBJ2-5; 8 bases align to TRBD2. This CDR3 comprises 14 residues. J gave up 11 bases and V 3 bases, and 11 bases lay outside the gene matches. Germline V gene data show CDR1 as KGHSH and CDR2 as LQKENI.

Worth noting for this clonotype: One end of the junction does not line up with germline, which may come from a read error. This sequence joins TRBV28 and TRBJ1-4; D not certain. The CDR3 contains 17 residues. Germline lookup yields CDR1 MDHEN and CDR2 SYDVKM. This CDR3 reads CACSLSPPGSASEKLFF. CDR3 nucleotides: TGTGCCTGCAGCCTTAGCCCCCCCGGCTCAGCTAGTGAAAAACTGTTTTTT.

The chain recombines TRBV7-2 with TRBJ2-4, with unresolved D. The CDR3 contains 13 residues. V was cut by 3 bases and J by 5 bases, with 8 bases left in between. Per germline, CDR1 SGHTA and CDR2 FQGNSA. CDR3 in amino acids: CASSFFGENIQYF. CDR3 bases: TGTGCCAGCAGCTTCTTTGGAGAAAACATTCAGTACTTC. The whole variable domain, remainder taken from reference TRBV7-2 and TRBJ2-4, is GAGVSQSPSNKVTEKGKDVELRCDPISGHTALYWYRQSLGQGLEFLIYFQGNSAPDKSGLPSDRFSAERTGGSVSTLTIQRTQQEDSAVYLCASSFFGENIQYFGAGTRLSVL.

This chain joins TRBV29-1 and TRBJ2-3, with D perhaps TRBD2 (6 bases). The CDR3 covers 14 residues. Trimming removed 4 bases at V and 4 bases at J, with 15 bases between. Germline CDR1 SQVTM, CDR2 ANQGSEA. The CDR3 region is CSVGGQSSADTQYF. For the CDR3, the DNA is TGCAGCGTTGGTGGGCAGTCTAGCGCAGATACGCAGTATTTT.

V and J are TRBV6-2 or TRBV6-3 and TRBJ2-3, with D unclear. V was pared by 7 bases and J by 4 bases, with 9 bases between. From germline, CDR1 is MNHEY and CDR2 SVGEGT. The CDR3 contains 12 residues. The CDR3 sequence is CASTSRSDTQYF. The CDR3 DNA reads as TGTGCCAGCACCTCCCGGTCAGATACGCAGTATTTT.